This is a list of T cell receptor beta chains from one sample in a study of Ad26.COV2.S vaccination and SARS-CoV-2 variants. Method: immunoSEQ multiplex PCR; TCRdb's copy keeps in-frame clones and lacks some. The sample gives about 420,000 clones, around 89% of which show up once; less than 4.5% is in the top ten. The material sequenced was peripheral blood, taken in a trial of Ad26.COV2.S vaccine versus placebo. The receptor source for this set is a person aged 18-60 years who received the Ad26.COV2.S COVID-19 vaccine or a placebo. Both conserved end residues are part of each CDR3. A D gene is named only where the DNA matches it firmly. Clone size is shown for a subset of rows, as once, few, many or a class of expanded clone.

J gene: TRBJ2-1; V gene: TRBV19; clone size: .; D gene: TRBD1; CDR3 protein: CASRDGTGHYNEQFF; CDR3 DNA: TGTGCCAGTAGGGACGGGACAGGGCACTACAATGAGCAGTTCTTC
J gene: TRBJ1-1; V gene: TRBV9; clone size: .; D gene: .; CDR3 protein: CASSVHHYTEAFF; CDR3 DNA: TGTGCCAGCAGCGTACACCATTACACTGAAGCTTTCTTT
J gene: TRBJ2-5; V gene: TRBV4-2; clone size: once; D gene: TRBD1; CDR3 protein: CASSSRDRGQETQYF; CDR3 DNA: TGTGCCAGCAGCAGCCGGGACAGGGGGCAGGAGACCCAGTACTTC
J gene: TRBJ1-1; V gene: TRBV7-2; clone size: .; D gene: .; CDR3 protein: CASSLGGGGTEAFF; CDR3 DNA: TGTGCCAGCAGCTTAGGAGGGGGGGGCACTGAAGCTTTCTTT
J gene: TRBJ2-4; V gene: TRBV28; clone size: .; D gene: .; CDR3 protein: CASSFFGIWAKNIQYF; CDR3 DNA: TGTGCCAGCAGTTTCTTTGGGATCTGGGCCAAAAACATTCAGTACTTC
J gene: TRBJ1-2; V gene: TRBV12-3/TRBV12-4; clone size: once; D gene: .; CDR3 protein: CASTEGLIGYTF; CDR3 DNA: TGTGCCAGCACCGAGGGCCTCATAGGCTACACCTTC
J gene: TRBJ2-7; V gene: TRBV2; clone size: .; D gene: .; CDR3 protein: CASSGTRDIYEQYF; CDR3 DNA: TGTGCCAGCAGTGGAACTCGGGACATCTACGAGCAGTACTTC
J gene: TRBJ2-1; V gene: TRBV29-1; clone size: .; D gene: TRBD1; CDR3 protein: CSVRQGSYNEQFF; CDR3 DNA: TGCAGCGTTAGACAGGGCTCCTACAATGAGCAGTTCTTC
J gene: TRBJ2-1; V gene: TRBV27; clone size: once; D gene: TRBD2; CDR3 protein: CASSLFLGGGPGNEQFF; CDR3 DNA: TGTGCCAGCAGTTTATTCCTTGGCGGGGGGCCGGGGAATGAGCAGTTCTTC
J gene: TRBJ2-7; V gene: TRBV28; clone size: .; D gene: TRBD1; CDR3 protein: CASSLEPGTGLPYEQYF; CDR3 DNA: TGTGCCAGCAGTTTAGAACCCGGGACAGGGCTTCCCTACGAGCAGTACTTC
J gene: TRBJ2-7; V gene: TRBV6-5; clone size: .; D gene: TRBD1; CDR3 protein: CASSYSFGTGRDEQYF; CDR3 DNA: TGTGCCAGCAGTTACTCGTTTGGGACAGGGCGGGACGAGCAGTACTTC
J gene: TRBJ2-2; V gene: TRBV5-1; clone size: .; D gene: .; CDR3 protein: CASSLALGTGELFF; CDR3 DNA: TGCGCCAGCAGCTTGGCCCTAGGGACCGGGGAGCTGTTTTTT
J gene: TRBJ2-3; V gene: TRBV2; clone size: .; D gene: TRBD1; CDR3 protein: CASSKQGSDTQYF; CDR3 DNA: TGTGCCAGCAGCAAACAGGGGTCAGATACGCAGTATTTT
J gene: TRBJ1-3; V gene: TRBV6-5; clone size: .; D gene: TRBD1; CDR3 protein: CASTRGGGNTIYF; CDR3 DNA: TGTGCCAGCACTCGAGGGGGCGGAAACACCATATATTTT
J gene: TRBJ2-1; V gene: TRBV9; clone size: few; D gene: TRBD2; CDR3 protein: CASSPGGGSGALGSYNEQFF; CDR3 DNA: TGTGCCAGCAGCCCCGGTGGTGGTAGCGGGGCCTTGGGGTCCTACAATGAGCAGTTCTTC
J gene: TRBJ2-3; V gene: TRBV5-4; clone size: .; D gene: TRBD1; CDR3 protein: CASSLGQGEGTDTQYF; CDR3 DNA: TGTGCCAGCAGCTTGGGACAGGGGGAGGGCACAGATACGCAGTATTTT